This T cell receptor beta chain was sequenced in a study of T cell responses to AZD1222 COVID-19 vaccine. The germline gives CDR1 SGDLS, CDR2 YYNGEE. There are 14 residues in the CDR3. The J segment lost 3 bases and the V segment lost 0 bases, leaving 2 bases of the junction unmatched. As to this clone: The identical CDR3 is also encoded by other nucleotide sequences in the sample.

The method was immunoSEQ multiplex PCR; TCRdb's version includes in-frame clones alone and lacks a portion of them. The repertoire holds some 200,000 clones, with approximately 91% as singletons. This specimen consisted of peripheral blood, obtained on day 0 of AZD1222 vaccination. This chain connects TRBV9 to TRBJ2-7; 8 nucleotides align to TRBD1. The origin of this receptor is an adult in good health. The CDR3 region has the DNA TGTGCCAGCAGCGTAGCTACAGGGGGCTACGAGCAGTACTTC. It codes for CASSVATGGYEQYF.